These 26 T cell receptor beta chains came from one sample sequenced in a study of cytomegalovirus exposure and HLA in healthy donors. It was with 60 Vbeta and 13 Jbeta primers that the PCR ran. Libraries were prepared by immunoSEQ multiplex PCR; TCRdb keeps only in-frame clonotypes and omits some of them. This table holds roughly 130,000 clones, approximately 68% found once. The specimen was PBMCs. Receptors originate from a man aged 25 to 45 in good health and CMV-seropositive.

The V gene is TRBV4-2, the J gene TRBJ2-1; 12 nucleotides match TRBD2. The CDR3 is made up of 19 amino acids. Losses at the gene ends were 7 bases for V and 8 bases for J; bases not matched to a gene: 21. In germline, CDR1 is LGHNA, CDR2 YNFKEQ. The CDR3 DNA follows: TGTGCCAGCAAGGTTAGGGCAGGGGGCTCTAGCGGGAGGGAGGATGAGCAGTTCTTC. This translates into CASKVRAGGSSGREDEQFF.

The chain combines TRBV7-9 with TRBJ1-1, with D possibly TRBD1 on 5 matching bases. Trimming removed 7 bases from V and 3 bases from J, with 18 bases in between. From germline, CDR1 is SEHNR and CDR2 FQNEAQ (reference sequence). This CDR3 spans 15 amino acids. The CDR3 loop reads CASNPLGGYDTEAFF. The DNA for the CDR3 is TGTGCCAGCAACCCTCTCGGGGGGTACGACACTGAAGCTTTCTTT.

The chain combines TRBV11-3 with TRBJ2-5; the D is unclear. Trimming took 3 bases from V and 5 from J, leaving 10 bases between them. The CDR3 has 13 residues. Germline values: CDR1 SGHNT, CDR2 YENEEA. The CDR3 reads CASSFSLLETQYF. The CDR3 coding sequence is TGTGCCAGCAGCTTCTCCCTCTTGGAGACCCAGTACTTC. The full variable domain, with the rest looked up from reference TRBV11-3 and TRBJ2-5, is EAGVVQSPRYKIIEKKQPVAFWCNPISGHNTLYWYLQNLGQGPELLIRYENEEAVDDSQLPKDRFSAERLKGVDSTLKIQPAELGDSAVYLCASSFSLLETQYFGPGTRLLVL.

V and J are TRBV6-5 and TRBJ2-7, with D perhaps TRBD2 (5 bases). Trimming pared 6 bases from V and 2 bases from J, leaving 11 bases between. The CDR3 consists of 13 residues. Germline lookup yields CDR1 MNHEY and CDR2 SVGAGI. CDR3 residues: CASRREYAYEQYF. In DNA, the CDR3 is TGTGCCAGCAGAAGGGAGTATGCCTACGAGCAGTACTTC.

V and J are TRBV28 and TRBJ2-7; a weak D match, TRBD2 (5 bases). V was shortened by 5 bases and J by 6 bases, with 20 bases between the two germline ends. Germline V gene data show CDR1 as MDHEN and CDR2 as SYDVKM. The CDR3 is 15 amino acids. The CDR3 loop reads CASSQLGEGQSEQYF. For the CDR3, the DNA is TGTGCCAGCAGTCAATTAGGAGAGGGCCAAAGCGAGCAGTACTTC.

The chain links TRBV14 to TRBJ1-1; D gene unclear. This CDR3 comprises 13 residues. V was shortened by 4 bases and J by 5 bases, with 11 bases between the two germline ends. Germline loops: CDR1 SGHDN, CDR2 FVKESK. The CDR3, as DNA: TGTGCCAGCAGCCTCGGACTAGGGACTGAAGCTTTCTTT. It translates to CASSLGLGTEAFF.

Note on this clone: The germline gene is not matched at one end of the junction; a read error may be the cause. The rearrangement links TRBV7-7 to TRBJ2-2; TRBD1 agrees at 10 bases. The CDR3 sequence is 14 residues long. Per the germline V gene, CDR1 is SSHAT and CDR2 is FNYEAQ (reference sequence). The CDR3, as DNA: TGTGCTAGCAGCCGGGACAGGGGTACCGGGGAGCTGTTTTTT. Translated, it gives CASSRDRGTGELFF.

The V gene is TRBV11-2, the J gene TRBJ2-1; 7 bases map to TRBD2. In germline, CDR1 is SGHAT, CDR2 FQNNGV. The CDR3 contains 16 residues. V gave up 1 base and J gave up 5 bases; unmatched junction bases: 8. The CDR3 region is CASSLVVGDYNNEQFF. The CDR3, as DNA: TGTGCCAGCAGCTTAGTAGTAGGGGACTACAACAATGAGCAGTTCTTC.

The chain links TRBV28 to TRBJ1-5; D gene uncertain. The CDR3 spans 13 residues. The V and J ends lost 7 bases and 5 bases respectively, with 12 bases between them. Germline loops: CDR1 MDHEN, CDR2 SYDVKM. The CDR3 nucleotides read TGTGCCAGCATCAACCCACCGGATCAGCCCCAGCATTTT. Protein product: CASINPPDQPQHF.

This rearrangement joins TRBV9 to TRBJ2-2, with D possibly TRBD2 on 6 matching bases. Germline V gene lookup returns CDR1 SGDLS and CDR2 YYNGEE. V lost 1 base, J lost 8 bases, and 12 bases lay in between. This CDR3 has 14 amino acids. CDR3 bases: TGTGCCAGCAGCGTATTACTAGCAGCGGGGGAGCTGTTTTTT. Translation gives CASSVLLAAGELFF.

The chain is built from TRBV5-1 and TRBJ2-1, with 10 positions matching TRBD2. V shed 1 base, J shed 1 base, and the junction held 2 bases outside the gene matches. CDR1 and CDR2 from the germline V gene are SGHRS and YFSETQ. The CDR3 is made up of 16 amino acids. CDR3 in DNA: TGCGCCAGCAGCTTGTCTAGCGGGAGATCCTACAATGAGCAGTTCTTC. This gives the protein CASSLSSGRSYNEQFF.

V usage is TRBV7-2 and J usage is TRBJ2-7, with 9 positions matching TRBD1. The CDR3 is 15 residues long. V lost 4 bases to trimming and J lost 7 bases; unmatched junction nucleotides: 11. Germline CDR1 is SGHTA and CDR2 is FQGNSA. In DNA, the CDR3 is TGTGCCAGCAGCTCACAGGGGGCGACTACGGGGGAGCAGTACTTC. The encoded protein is CASSSQGATTGEQYF.

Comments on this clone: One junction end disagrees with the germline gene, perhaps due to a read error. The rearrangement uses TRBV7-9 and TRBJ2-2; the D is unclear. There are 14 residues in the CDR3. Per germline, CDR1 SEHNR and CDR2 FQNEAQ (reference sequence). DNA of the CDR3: TGTTCCAGCAGCTTAGTTTTAGACACCGGGGAGCTGTTTTTT. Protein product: CSSSLVLDTGELFF.

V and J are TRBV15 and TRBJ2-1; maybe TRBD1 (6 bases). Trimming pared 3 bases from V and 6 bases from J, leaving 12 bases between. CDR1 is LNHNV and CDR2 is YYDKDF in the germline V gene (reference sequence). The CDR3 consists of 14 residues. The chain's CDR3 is CATSRGAPFNEQFF. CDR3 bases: TGTGCCACCAGCAGGGGGGCCCCCTTCAATGAGCAGTTCTTC.

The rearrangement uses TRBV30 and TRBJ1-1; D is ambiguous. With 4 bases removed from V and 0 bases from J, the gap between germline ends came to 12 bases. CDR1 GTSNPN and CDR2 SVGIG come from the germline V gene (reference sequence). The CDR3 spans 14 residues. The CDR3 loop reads CAWIAVSMNTEAFF. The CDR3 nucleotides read TGTGCCTGGATCGCGGTCAGTATGAACACTGAAGCTTTCTTT. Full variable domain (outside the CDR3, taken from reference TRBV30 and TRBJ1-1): SQTIHQWPATLVQPVGSPLSLECTVEGTSNPNLYWYRQAAGRGLQLLFYSVGIGQISSEVPQNLSASRPQDRQFILSSKKLLLSDSGFYLCAWIAVSMNTEAFFGQGTRLTVV.

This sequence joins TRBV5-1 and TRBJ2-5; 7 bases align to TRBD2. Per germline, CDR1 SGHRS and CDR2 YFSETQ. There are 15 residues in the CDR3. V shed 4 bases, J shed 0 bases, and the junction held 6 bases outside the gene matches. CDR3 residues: CASSPRGIDQETQYF. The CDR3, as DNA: TGCGCCAGCAGCCCGCGGGGGATAGACCAAGAGACCCAGTACTTC.

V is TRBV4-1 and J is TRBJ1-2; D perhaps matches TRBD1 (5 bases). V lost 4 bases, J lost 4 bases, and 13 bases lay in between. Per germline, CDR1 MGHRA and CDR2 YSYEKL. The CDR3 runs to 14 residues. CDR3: CASSLLGLSYGYTF. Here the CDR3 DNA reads TGCGCCAGCAGCCTCTTGGGACTCTCCTATGGCTACACCTTC.

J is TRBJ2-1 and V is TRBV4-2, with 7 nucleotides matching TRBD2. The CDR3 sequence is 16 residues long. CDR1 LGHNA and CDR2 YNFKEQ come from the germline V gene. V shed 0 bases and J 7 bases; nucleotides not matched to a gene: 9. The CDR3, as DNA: TGTGCCAGCAGCCAAGATTACGGGTGGGGGGGTAATGAGCAGTTCTTC. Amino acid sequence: CASSQDYGWGGNEQFF.

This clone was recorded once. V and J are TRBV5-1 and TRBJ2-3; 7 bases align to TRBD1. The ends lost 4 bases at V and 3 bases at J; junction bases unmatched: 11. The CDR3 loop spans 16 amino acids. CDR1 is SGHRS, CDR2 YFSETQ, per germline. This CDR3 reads CASSARQGGLTDTQYF. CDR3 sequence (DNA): TGCGCCAGCAGCGCGAGACAGGGCGGATTAACAGATACGCAGTATTTT.

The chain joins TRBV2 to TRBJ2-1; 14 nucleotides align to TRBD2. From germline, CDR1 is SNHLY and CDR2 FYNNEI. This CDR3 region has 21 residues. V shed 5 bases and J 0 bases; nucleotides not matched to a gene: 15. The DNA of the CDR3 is TGTGCCAGCAGTCCGGGACTAGCGGGAGACTCGATTTTGCCCTCCTACAATGAGCAGTTCTTC. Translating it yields CASSPGLAGDSILPSYNEQFF.

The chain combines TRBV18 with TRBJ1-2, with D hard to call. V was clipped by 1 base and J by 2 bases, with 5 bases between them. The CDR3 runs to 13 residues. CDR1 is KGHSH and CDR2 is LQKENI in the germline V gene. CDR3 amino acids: CASSPQRNYGYTF. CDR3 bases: TGTGCCAGCTCACCACAACGGAACTATGGCTACACCTTC.

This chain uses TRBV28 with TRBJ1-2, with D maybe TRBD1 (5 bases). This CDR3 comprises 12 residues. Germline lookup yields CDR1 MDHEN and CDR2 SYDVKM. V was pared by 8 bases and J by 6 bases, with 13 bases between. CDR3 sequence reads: CASEGDLDGYTF. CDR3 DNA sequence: TGTGCCAGCGAAGGGGATTTGGATGGCTACACCTTC.

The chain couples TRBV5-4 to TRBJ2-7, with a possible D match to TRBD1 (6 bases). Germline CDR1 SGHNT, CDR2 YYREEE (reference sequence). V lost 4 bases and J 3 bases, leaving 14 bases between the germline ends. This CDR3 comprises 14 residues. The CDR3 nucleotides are TGTGCCAGCAGCCCCGTAGGGGGTTACTACGAGCAGTACTTC. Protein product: CASSPVGGYYEQYF.

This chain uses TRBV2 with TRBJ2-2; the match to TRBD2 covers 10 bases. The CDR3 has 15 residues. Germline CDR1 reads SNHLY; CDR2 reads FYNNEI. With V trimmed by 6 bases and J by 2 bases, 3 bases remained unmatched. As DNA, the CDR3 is TGTGCCAGCAGGTGGACTAGCGGAAACACCGGGGAGCTGTTTTTT. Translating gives CASRWTSGNTGELFF.

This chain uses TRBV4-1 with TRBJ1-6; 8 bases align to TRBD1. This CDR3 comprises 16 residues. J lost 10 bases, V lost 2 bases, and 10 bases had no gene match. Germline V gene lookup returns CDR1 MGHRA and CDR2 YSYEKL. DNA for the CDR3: TGCGCCAGCAGCCAACCCCAAGGCAGGGGGCCCTCACCCCTCCACTTT. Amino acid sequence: CASSQPQGRGPSPLHF.

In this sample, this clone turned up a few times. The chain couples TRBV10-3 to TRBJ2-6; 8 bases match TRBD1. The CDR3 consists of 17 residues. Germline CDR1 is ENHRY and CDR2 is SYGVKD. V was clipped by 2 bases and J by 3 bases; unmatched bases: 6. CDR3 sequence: CAISEGQGGYGANVLTF. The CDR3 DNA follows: TGTGCCATCAGTGAGGGACAGGGTGGATATGGGGCCAACGTCCTGACTTTC.